This T cell receptor (beta chain) is from a study of blood T cell repertoires in COVID-19. Assay used: immunoSEQ multiplex PCR; TCRdb lists only in-frame clones, some missing. Seen here are under 80,000 clones, roughly 80% observed once, and the top ten hold approximately 12%. The CDR3 length is 17 residues. V lost 0 bases and J 0 bases, leaving 12 bases between the germline ends. Germline assignment: CDR1 MNHEY and CDR2 SVGEGT. Source material: peripheral blood. The chain couples TRBV6-2 or TRBV6-3 to TRBJ2-4; D ambiguous. The source of this sequence is a human donor in a cohort sampled during active COVID-19. The CDR3 region is CASSYSKQIIAKNIQYF. The CDR3 DNA reads as TGTGCCAGCAGTTACTCGAAACAGATAATAGCCAAAAACATTCAGTACTTC.